This is a list of T cell receptor beta chains from one sample in a study of T cells in tumors after PD-1 blockade. Sequencing used immunoSEQ multiplex PCR; TCRdb keeps in-frame clones, though not all of them. The sample consists of some 47,000 clones, roughly 79% of them appearing once. The source was PBMCs, collected before anti-PD-1 treatment. The source is a human donor with basal cell carcinoma. Each CDR3 is given with its conserved first and last residue. D genes are given only for firm matches. The size field is filled for only some rows; it gives once, few, many or a size class.

D gene: NA
CDR3 length: 15
J gene: TRBJ1-1
clone size: NA
V gene: TRBV6-5
CDR3 protein: CASSLGGAMNTEAFF
CDR3 DNA: TGTGCCAGCAGCTTAGGAGGGGCTATGAACACTGAAGCTTTCTTT

D gene: NA
CDR3 length: 12
J gene: TRBJ1-2
clone size: NA
V gene: TRBV12-3/TRBV12-4
CDR3 protein: CASSYEVYGYTF
CDR3 DNA: TGTGCCAGCAGTTATGAGGTGTATGGCTACACCTTC

D gene: NA
CDR3 length: 10
J gene: TRBJ2-5
clone size: NA
V gene: TRBV28
CDR3 protein: CASRGETQYF
CDR3 DNA: TGTGCCAGCAGGGGGGAGACCCAGTACTTC

D gene: NA
CDR3 length: 16
J gene: TRBJ2-3
clone size: NA
V gene: TRBV19
CDR3 protein: CASSILLGGPTDTQYF
CDR3 DNA: TGTGCCAGTAGTATCCTCCTCGGGGGGCCCACAGATACGCAGTATTTT

D gene: TRBD1
CDR3 length: 14
J gene: TRBJ1-5
clone size: few
V gene: TRBV3-1/TRBV3-2
CDR3 protein: CASSPGQLNQPQHF
CDR3 DNA: TGTGCCAGCAGCCCGGGACAGCTCAATCAGCCCCAGCATTTT

D gene: NA
CDR3 length: 15
J gene: TRBJ1-5
clone size: NA
V gene: TRBV6-6
CDR3 protein: CASKEVIAGNQPQHF
CDR3 DNA: TGTGCCAGCAAAGAGGTGATCGCCGGCAATCAGCCCCAGCATTTT

D gene: TRBD2
CDR3 length: 16
J gene: TRBJ2-3
clone size: NA
V gene: TRBV24-1
CDR3 protein: CATSEPSGVGTDTQYF
CDR3 DNA: TGTGCCACCAGTGAACCCAGCGGGGTGGGCACAGATACGCAGTATTTT

D gene: NA
CDR3 length: 15
J gene: TRBJ1-4
clone size: NA
V gene: TRBV18
CDR3 protein: CASVPRSATNEKLFF
CDR3 DNA: TGTGCCAGCGTGCCGAGGAGTGCAACTAATGAAAAACTGTTTTTT

D gene: NA
CDR3 length: 17
J gene: TRBJ2-5
clone size: NA
V gene: TRBV27
CDR3 protein: CASSLSAGRGVQETQYF
CDR3 DNA: TGTGCCAGCAGTTTATCGGCGGGGCGTGGGGTACAAGAGACCCAGTACTTC

D gene: NA
CDR3 length: 16
J gene: TRBJ1-3
clone size: NA
V gene: TRBV21-1
CDR3 protein: CATRAVSTGYGNTIYF
CDR3 DNA: TGTGCCACCCGAGCCGTTTCCACAGGGTATGGAAACACCATATATTTT

D gene: NA
CDR3 length: 14
J gene: TRBJ2-3
clone size: NA
V gene: TRBV4-2
CDR3 protein: CASSQPGYTDTQYF
CDR3 DNA: TGTGCCAGCAGCCAGCCAGGGTACACAGATACGCAGTATTTT

D gene: NA
CDR3 length: 15
J gene: TRBJ1-1
clone size: NA
V gene: TRBV28
CDR3 protein: CASTASSGRNTEAFF
CDR3 DNA: TGTGCCAGCACTGCCAGTTCAGGGAGGAACACTGAAGCTTTCTTT

D gene: NA
CDR3 length: 15
J gene: TRBJ2-6
clone size: NA
V gene: TRBV4-1
CDR3 protein: CASSQTGPGANVLTF
CDR3 DNA: TGCGCCAGCAGCCAAACAGGGCCTGGGGCCAACGTCCTGACTTTC

D gene: TRBD2
CDR3 length: 16
J gene: TRBJ2-7
clone size: NA
V gene: TRBV7-3
CDR3 protein: CASSPVAGGTFYEQYF
CDR3 DNA: TGTGCCAGCAGCCCAGTAGCGGGAGGGACCTTCTACGAGCAGTACTTC

D gene: NA
CDR3 length: 12
J gene: TRBJ2-7
clone size: NA
V gene: TRBV30
CDR3 protein: CAWSVAGYEQYF
CDR3 DNA: TGTGCCTGGAGTGTGGCGGGGTACGAGCAGTACTTC

D gene: NA
CDR3 length: 12
J gene: TRBJ1-2
clone size: NA
V gene: TRBV6-1
CDR3 protein: CASSESRGGYTF
CDR3 DNA: TGTGCCAGCAGTGAATCGAGGGGCGGCTACACCTTC

D gene: TRBD2
CDR3 length: 15
J gene: TRBJ2-3
clone size: once
V gene: TRBV9
CDR3 protein: CASSVSGGTSDTQYF
CDR3 DNA: TGTGCCAGCAGCGTGAGCGGGGGGACCTCAGATACGCAGTATTTT